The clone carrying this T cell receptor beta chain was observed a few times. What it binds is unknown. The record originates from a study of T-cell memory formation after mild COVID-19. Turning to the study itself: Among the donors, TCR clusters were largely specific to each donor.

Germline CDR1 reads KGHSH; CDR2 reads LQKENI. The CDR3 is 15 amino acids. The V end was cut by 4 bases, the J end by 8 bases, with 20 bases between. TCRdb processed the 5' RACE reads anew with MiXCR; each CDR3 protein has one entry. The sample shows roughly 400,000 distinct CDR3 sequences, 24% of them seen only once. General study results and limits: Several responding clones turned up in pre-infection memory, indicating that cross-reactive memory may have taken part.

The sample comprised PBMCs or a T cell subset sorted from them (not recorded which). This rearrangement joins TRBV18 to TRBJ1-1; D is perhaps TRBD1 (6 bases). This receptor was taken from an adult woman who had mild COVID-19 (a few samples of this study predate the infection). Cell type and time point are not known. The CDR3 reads CASSLSGTNNLEAFF. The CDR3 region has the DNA TGTGCCAGCTCACTATCCGGGACAAACAACCTAGAAGCTTTCTTT.